This TCR beta chain was observed in a study of T cell repertoires in cytomegalovirus infection. TCRdb used MiXCR to reprocess the reads, holding one entry per CDR3 protein. The table shows around 800,000 distinct CDR3 sequences, with about 33% occurring only once. Notes on this clonotype: Its antigen is not identified.

Trimming left V 0 bases short and J 1 base short, with 7 bases between. Germline V gene lookup returns CDR1 SGDLS and CDR2 YYNGEE. The CDR3 has 14 amino acids. The origin of this receptor is a human donor in good health (CMV status not recorded). Some clones in this sample may be carry-over from other donors' samples. The rearrangement uses TRBV9 and TRBJ1-1; D is unclear. The sample was cultured CD8+ T cells from PBMCs, taken from culture after CMV antigen stimulation. The CDR3 sequence is CASSVVAGNTEAFF. CDR3 sequence (DNA): TGTGCCAGCAGCGTAGTAGCTGGGAACACTGAAGCTTTCTTT.